A selection of T cell receptor beta chains follows, all from one sample in a study of T cell changes during pregnancy in multiple sclerosis. Sequenced by immunoSEQ multiplex PCR; TCRdb stores in-frame clones only, minus some. The top ten clones hold 1.6% of a sample with nearly 110,000 clones, about 89% of them seen once. Here the sequenced sample was peripheral blood, taken before pregnancy. The receptors were sampled from a female donor with multiple sclerosis, enrolled in a pregnancy study. Each CDR3 is given with its conserved first and last residue. D genes are given only for firm matches. Size tells how often a clone was seen (once, few, many) or the class of an expanded clone, and some rows leave it out.

TRBV15	TRBD1	TRBJ1-2	NA	CATSREGQGVGYGYTF	TGTGCCACCAGCAGAGAGGGACAGGGAGTTGGCTATGGCTACACCTTC
TRBV5-6	NA	TRBJ2-2	NA	CASSFSGAGELFF	TGTGCCAGCAGCTTCTCGGGGGCCGGGGAGCTGTTTTTT
TRBV6-6	NA	TRBJ1-1	NA	CASSLDIPLTLEAFF	TGTGCCAGCAGTTTAGACATTCCCCTTACTTTAGAAGCTTTCTTT
TRBV30	NA	TRBJ2-1	NA	CAWSPRRDNEQFF	TGTGCCTGGAGTCCTCGCCGAGACAATGAGCAGTTCTTC
TRBV5-5	TRBD2	TRBJ2-1	NA	CASSLLAGASYNEQFF	TGTGCCAGCAGCTTATTAGCGGGGGCCTCCTACAATGAGCAGTTCTTC
TRBV11-3	NA	TRBJ2-7	NA	CASSLGFRVRGGSYEQYF	TGTGCCAGCAGCTTAGGTTTTCGGGTGAGGGGGGGGTCCTACGAGCAGTACTTC
TRBV11-2	TRBD1	TRBJ1-2	once	CASSSPKSRQGANYGYTF	TGTGCCAGCAGCTCTCCAAAAAGCCGACAGGGGGCTAACTATGGCTACACCTTC
TRBV7-3	NA	TRBJ2-1	NA	CASSLLGGAISYNEQFF	TGTGCCAGCAGCTTATTGGGGGGAGCGATCTCCTACAATGAGCAGTTCTTC
TRBV7-9	NA	TRBJ2-4	NA	CASSLAQGSKNIQYF	TGTGCCAGCAGCTTAGCCCAGGGGTCCAAAAACATTCAGTACTTC
TRBV9	NA	TRBJ2-7	NA	CASSVAIGGRHEQYF	TGTGCCAGCAGCGTAGCTATAGGGGGTCGCCACGAGCAGTACTTC
TRBV19	TRBD2	TRBJ2-3	NA	CASSIRLAGADTQYF	TGTGCCAGTAGTATCCGGCTAGCGGGAGCAGATACGCAGTATTTT
TRBV7-9	TRBD1	TRBJ1-2	NA	CASSLGQVAYGYTF	TGTGCCAGCAGCCTGGGACAGGTTGCCTATGGCTACACCTTC
TRBV6-1	NA	TRBJ2-7	NA	CATWTEYEQYF	TGTGCCACGTGGACAGAGTACGAGCAGTACTTC
TRBV18	NA	TRBJ1-3	once	CASSRPGDSGNTIYF	TGTGCCAGCTCACGACCAGGAGACTCTGGAAACACCATATATTTT
TRBV9	NA	TRBJ2-3	NA	CASSGLGTSTDTQYF	TGTGCCAGCAGCGGCCTCGGGACTAGCACAGATACGCAGTATTTT
TRBV29-1	NA	TRBJ2-1	once	CSVEGLGGTYNEQFF	TGCAGCGTTGAAGGACTAGGGGGCACCTACAATGAGCAGTTCTTC
TRBV10-3	NA	TRBJ2-7	NA	CAISEGQPTSYEQYF	TGTGCCATCAGTGAGGGTCAGCCGACTTCCTACGAGCAGTACTTC
TRBV9	NA	TRBJ1-1	NA	CASSAPLGAREQTFF	TGTGCCAGCAGCGCTCCCCTAGGGGCCAGGGAACAAACTTTCTTT
TRBV11-3	TRBD1	TRBJ1-1	NA	CASRPTGGTEAFF	TGTGCCAGCAGACCGACAGGGGGCACTGAAGCTTTCTTT
TRBV21-1	NA	TRBJ2-7	NA	CASSTELSYEQYF	TGTGCCAGCAGCACCGAGTTAAGCTACGAGCAGTACTTC
TRBV15	TRBD2	TRBJ2-3	NA	CATSRDLGSGGADTQYF	TGTGCCACCAGCAGAGATCTAGGTAGCGGGGGGGCAGATACGCAGTATTTT
TRBV6-4	NA	TRBJ2-7	NA	CASNNREQYF	TGTGCCAGCAATAATCGGGAGCAGTACTTC
TRBV7-2	TRBD1	TRBJ1-5	NA	CASSLGGTGPRNQPQHF	TGTGCCAGCAGCTTAGGTGGGACAGGGCCGAGAAATCAGCCCCAGCATTTT
TRBV7-8	NA	TRBJ2-2	NA	CASSLEGVGELFF	TGTGCCAGCAGCTTAGAAGGAGTCGGGGAGCTGTTTTTT
TRBV5-1	NA	TRBJ1-5	few	CASSPEINQPQHF	TGCGCCAGCAGCCCTGAGATCAATCAGCCCCAGCATTTT
TRBV5-1	TRBD1	TRBJ1-3	NA	CASSTQGAAGNTIYF	TGCGCCAGCAGCACGCAGGGGGCAGCTGGAAACACCATATATTTT
TRBV5-4	NA	TRBJ2-3	NA	CASSFKAGEGPDTQYF	TGTGCCAGCAGCTTTAAGGCAGGGGAGGGTCCAGATACGCAGTATTTT
TRBV19	TRBD1	TRBJ1-2	NA	CASKGPEGADSGYTF	TGTGCCAGTAAGGGCCCGGAGGGGGCGGATAGTGGCTACACCTTC
TRBV25-1	TRBD1	TRBJ1-1	NA	CASSDGGQGAGSTEAFF	TGTGCCAGCAGTGACGGGGGACAGGGGGCCGGGAGCACTGAAGCTTTCTTT
TRBV15	TRBD1	TRBJ1-4	NA	CATSREGTGDEKLFF	TGTGCCACCAGCAGAGAAGGGACAGGGGATGAAAAACTGTTTTTT
TRBV11-3	NA	TRBJ2-5	NA	CASSLGVPLQTRPETQYF	TGTGCCAGCAGCTTAGGGGTTCCCCTGCAGACTCGTCCGGAGACCCAGTACTTC
TRBV2	NA	TRBJ1-1	NA	CASARGSTEAFF	TGTGCCTCCGCCCGGGGGAGCACTGAAGCTTTCTTT
TRBV7-2	TRBD1	TRBJ2-5	NA	CASSLGGWGQGASQQYF	TGTGCCAGCAGCTTAGGGGGGTGGGGACAGGGGGCTTCTCAGCAGTACTTC
TRBV7-9	TRBD1	TRBJ2-5	NA	CASSPGQSYQETQYF	TGTGCCAGCAGCCCGGGACAGAGCTACCAAGAGACCCAGTACTTC
TRBV28	TRBD1	TRBJ1-1	NA	CASRPSATGYTEAFF	TGTGCCAGCAGACCGTCCGCGACAGGGTACACTGAAGCTTTCTTT
TRBV4-2	NA	TRBJ1-1	NA	CASSPRGGALNTEAFF	TGTGCCAGCAGCCCGCGGGGGGGGGCGTTGAACACTGAAGCTTTCTTT
TRBV18	TRBD2	TRBJ2-5	NA	CASSPQTSGQETQYF	TGTGCCAGCTCACCCCAAACTAGCGGACAAGAGACCCAGTACTTC
TRBV6-1	NA	TRBJ1-4	NA	CATSRGLTNEKLFF	TGTGCCACCAGCAGGGGCCTTACTAATGAAAAACTGTTTTTT
TRBV18	NA	TRBJ2-5	NA	CASLRTNQETQYF	TGTGCCAGCCTTCGGACAAACCAAGAGACCCAGTACTTC
TRBV29-1	NA	TRBJ1-1	NA	CSTRQNTEAFF	TGCAGCACCCGACAGAACACTGAAGCTTTCTTT
TRBV2	NA	TRBJ2-1	NA	CASVQSESYNEQFF	TGTGCCAGCGTCCAATCGGAGTCCTACAATGAGCAGTTCTTC
TRBV7-7	TRBD1	TRBJ1-6	few	CASSHNRGSSYNSPLHF	TGTGCCAGCAGCCATAACAGGGGAAGCTCCTATAATTCACCCCTCCACTTT
TRBV9	TRBD1	TRBJ2-7	NA	CASSPGGGTGDGEQYF	TGTGCCAGCAGCCCCGGAGGGGGGACAGGGGATGGCGAGCAGTACTTC
TRBV19	NA	TRBJ2-1	NA	CASSLYRSDNEQFF	TGTGCCAGTAGCCTTTATCGGAGCGACAATGAGCAGTTCTTC
TRBV28	NA	TRBJ1-2	NA	CASSLGAGVTGYTF	TGTGCCAGCAGTTTAGGGGCAGGCGTCACCGGCTACACCTTC
TRBV30	NA	TRBJ1-4	once	CAWSAEGTTNEKLFF	TGTGCCTGGAGTGCAGAGGGAACAACTAATGAAAAACTGTTTTTT
TRBV15	NA	TRBJ2-7	NA	CATSTAGTRSYEQYF	TGTGCCACCAGCACGGCCGGGACACGGTCCTACGAGCAGTACTTC
TRBV7-3	TRBD2	TRBJ2-3	NA	CASSLTGKTSGSTDTQYF	TGTGCCAGCAGCTTAACAGGGAAGACTAGCGGTAGCACAGATACGCAGTATTTT
TRBV7-8	TRBD2	TRBJ2-5	NA	CASSPRGGETQYF	TGTGCCAGCAGTCCCCGGGGAGGGGAGACCCAGTACTTC
TRBV28	NA	TRBJ2-7	NA	CASSLGGLSSYEQYF	TGTGCCAGCAGTTTAGGGGGGTTAAGCTCCTACGAGCAGTACTTC
TRBV30	NA	TRBJ2-1	NA	CAWSGGSVTANNEQFF	TGTGCCTGGAGCGGAGGGTCGGTGACAGCCAACAATGAGCAGTTCTTC
TRBV23-1	TRBD1	TRBJ2-5	NA	CASIKGTVQETQYF	TGCGCCAGCATAAAAGGGACAGTCCAAGAGACCCAGTACTTC